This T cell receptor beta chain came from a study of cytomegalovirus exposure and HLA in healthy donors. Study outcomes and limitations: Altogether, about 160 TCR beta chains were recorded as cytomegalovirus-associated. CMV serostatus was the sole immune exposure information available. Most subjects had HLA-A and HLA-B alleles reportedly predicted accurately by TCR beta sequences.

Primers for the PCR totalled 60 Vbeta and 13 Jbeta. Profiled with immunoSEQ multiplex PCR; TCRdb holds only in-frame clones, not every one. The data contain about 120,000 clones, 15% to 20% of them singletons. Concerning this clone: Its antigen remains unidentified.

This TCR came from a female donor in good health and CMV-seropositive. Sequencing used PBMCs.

The CDR3, as DNA: TGTGCCAGCAGTGAAGCAGTTAGTGTAGCGGGGGGGCCGAGCACAGATACGCAGTATTTT. This gives the protein CASSEAVSVAGGPSTDTQYF. V and J are TRBV6-1 and TRBJ2-3; 11 nucleotides align to TRBD2. The CDR3 is 20 amino acids. V shed 0 bases, J shed 0 bases, and the junction held 11 bases outside the gene matches. Per germline, CDR1 MNHNS and CDR2 SASEGT.